Sequencing of this T cell receptor beta chain was carried out in a study of blood T cell repertoires in COVID-19. For the study at large: From the United States, Italy and Spain came samples of acute and convalescent COVID-19. T cells, B-cell-depleted T cells, or PBMCs provided the cDNA or gDNA that served as material.

Per the study methods: Amplified reference gene primers provided the basis for estimating nucleated cell counts. Sequenced by immunoSEQ multiplex PCR; TCRdb stores in-frame clones only, minus some. The V and J calls and clone size come from that table; D and trimming were worked out from the DNA. The repertoire has a few hundred thousand clones, around 90% of them found once; the top ten carry more than 0.95%. There are 15 residues in the CDR3. From germline, CDR1 is SGHAT and CDR2 FQNNGV. Unmatched junction bases numbered 11, after V lost 8 bases and J lost 7 bases. The TCR comes from a middle-aged man with acute or convalescent COVID-19. The chain couples TRBV11-2 to TRBJ1-6; 7 positions agree with TRBD1. The specimen was peripheral blood. This CDR3 reads CASGTNRGRNSPLHF. The CDR3 DNA is TGTGCCAGCGGAACAAACAGGGGTAGGAATTCACCCCTCCACTTT.